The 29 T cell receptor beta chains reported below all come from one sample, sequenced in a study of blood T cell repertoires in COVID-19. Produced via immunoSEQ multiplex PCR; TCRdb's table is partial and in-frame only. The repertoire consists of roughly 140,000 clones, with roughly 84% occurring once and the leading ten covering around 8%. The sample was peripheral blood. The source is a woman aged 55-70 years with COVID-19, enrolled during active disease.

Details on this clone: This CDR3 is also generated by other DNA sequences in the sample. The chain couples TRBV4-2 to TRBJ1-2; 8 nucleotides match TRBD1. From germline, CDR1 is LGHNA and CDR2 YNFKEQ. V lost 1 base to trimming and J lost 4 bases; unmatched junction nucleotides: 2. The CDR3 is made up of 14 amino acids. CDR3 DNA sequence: TGTGCCAGCAGCCAAGCGACAGGGGCCTATGGCTACACCTTC. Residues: CASSQATGAYGYTF.

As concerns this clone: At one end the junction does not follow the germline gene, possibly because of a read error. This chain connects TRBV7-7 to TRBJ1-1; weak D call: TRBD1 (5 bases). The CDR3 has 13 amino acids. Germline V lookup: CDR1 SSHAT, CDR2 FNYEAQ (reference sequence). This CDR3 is CASSLDQGTEAFF. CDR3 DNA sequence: TGTGCTAGCAGCTTGGACCAGGGAACTGAAGCTTTCTTT.

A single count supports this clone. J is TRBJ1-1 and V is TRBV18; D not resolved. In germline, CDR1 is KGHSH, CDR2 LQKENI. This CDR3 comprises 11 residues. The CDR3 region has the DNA TGTGCAGCCGCTATGAACACTGAAGCTTTCTTT. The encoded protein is CAAAMNTEAFF.

CDR3 DNA: TGTGCCAGCAGTCCAACCGGGACAGGGTATACTGCGGATTCACCCCTCCACTTT. As protein: CASSPTGTGYTADSPLHF. The rearrangement joins TRBV7-6 to TRBJ1-6; 9 positions match TRBD1. The CDR3 spans 18 residues. V shed 6 bases and J 8 bases; nucleotides not matched to a gene: 17. Germline V CDR1 and CDR2: SGHVS, FNYEAQ.

The CDR3 bases are TGTGCCAGCAGCTTATTGGGCGATCAGCCCCAGCATTTT. Protein sequence: CASSLLGDQPQHF. This chain connects TRBV7-9 to TRBJ1-5; no definite D call. The CDR3 is 13 residues long. V lost 2 bases and J 5 bases, leaving 7 bases between the germline ends. The germline V gene has CDR1 SEHNR and CDR2 FQNEAQ (reference sequence).

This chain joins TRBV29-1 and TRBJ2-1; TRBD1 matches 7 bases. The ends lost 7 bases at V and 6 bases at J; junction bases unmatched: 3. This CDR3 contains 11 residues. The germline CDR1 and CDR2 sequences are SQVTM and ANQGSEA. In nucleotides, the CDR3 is TGCAGCGCTGGACAGGTCAATGAGCAGTTCTTC. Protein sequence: CSAGQVNEQFF.

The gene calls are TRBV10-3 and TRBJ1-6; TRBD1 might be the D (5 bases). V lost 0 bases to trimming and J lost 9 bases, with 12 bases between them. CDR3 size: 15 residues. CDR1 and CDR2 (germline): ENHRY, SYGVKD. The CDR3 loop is CAISESGGVSSPLHF. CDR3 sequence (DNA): TGTGCCATCAGTGAGTCGGGGGGTGTGAGTTCACCCCTCCACTTT.

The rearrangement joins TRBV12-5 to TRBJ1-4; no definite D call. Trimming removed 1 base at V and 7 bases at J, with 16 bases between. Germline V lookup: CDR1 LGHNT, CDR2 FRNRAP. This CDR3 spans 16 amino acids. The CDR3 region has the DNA TGTGCTAGTGGTTTGGAGCAGGTTCCTGGTTCTGAAAAACTGTTTTTT. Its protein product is CASGLEQVPGSEKLFF. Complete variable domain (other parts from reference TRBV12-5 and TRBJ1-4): DARVTQTPRHKVTEMGQEVTMRCQPILGHNTVFWYRQTMMQGLELLAYFRNRAPLDDSGMPKDRFSAEMPDATLATLKIQPSEPRDSAVYFCASGLEQVPGSEKLFFGSGTQLSVL.

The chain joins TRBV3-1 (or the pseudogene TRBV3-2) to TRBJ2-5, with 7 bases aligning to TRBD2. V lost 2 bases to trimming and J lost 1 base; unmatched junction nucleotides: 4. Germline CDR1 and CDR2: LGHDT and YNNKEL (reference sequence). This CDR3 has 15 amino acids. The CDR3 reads CASSQRRLAQETQYF. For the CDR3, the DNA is TGTGCCAGCAGCCAACGCCGACTAGCCCAAGAGACCCAGTACTTC.

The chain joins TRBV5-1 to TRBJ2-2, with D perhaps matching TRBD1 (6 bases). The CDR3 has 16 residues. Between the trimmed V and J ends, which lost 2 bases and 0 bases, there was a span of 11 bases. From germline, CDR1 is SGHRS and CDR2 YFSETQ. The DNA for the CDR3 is TGCGCCAGCAGCTTCGACAGGCCCTCGAACACCGGGGAGCTGTTTTTT. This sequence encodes CASSFDRPSNTGELFF.

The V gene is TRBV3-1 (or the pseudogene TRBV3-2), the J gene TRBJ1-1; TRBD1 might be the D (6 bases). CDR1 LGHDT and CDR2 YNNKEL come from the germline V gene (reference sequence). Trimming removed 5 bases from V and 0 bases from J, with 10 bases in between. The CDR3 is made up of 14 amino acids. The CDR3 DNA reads TGTGCCAGCAGCATCGGGACAATGAACACTGAAGCTTTCTTT. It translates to CASSIGTMNTEAFF.

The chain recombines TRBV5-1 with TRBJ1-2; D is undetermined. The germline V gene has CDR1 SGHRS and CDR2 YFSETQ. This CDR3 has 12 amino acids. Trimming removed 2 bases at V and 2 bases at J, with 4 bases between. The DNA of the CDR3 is TGCGCCAGCAGCTTCTTAAACTATGGCTACACCTTC. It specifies CASSFLNYGYTF.

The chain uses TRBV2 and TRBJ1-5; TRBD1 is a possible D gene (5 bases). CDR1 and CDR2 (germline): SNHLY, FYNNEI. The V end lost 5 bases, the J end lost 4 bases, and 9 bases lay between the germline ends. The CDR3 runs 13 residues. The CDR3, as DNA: TGTGCCAGCAGTTCGGGGGGGAATCAGCCCCAGCATTTT. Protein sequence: CASSSGGNQPQHF.

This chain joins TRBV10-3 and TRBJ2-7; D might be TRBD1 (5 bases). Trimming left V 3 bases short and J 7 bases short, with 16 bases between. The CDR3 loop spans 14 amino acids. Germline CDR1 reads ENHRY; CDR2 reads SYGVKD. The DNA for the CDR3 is TGTGCCATCAGTGAATACTACCAGGGCCGGGAGCAGTACTTC. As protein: CAISEYYQGREQYF.

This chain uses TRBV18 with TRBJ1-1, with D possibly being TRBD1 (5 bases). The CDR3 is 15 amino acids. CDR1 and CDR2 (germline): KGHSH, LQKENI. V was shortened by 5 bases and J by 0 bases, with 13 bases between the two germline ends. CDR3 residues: CASSDGGSMNTEAFF. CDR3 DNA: TGTGCCAGCTCAGACGGGGGATCCATGAACACTGAAGCTTTCTTT.

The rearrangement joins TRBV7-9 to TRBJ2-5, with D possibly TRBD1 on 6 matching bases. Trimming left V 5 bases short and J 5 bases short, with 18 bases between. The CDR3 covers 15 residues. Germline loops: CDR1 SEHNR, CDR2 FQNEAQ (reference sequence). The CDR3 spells CASSITEGVRETQYF. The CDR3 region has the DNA TGTGCCAGCAGCATTACAGAGGGGGTTCGGGAGACCCAGTACTTC.

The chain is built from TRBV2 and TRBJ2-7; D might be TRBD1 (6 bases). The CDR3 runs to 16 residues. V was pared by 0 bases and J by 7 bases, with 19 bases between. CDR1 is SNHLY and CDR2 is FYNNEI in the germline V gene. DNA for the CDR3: TGTGCCAGCAGTGAAGCGTTTAGTTACAGGGCACGGGAGCAGTACTTC. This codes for CASSEAFSYRAREQYF.

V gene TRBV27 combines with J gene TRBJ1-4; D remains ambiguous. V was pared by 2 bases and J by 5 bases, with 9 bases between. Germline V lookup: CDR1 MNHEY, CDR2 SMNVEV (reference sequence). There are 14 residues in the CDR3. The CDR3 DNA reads TGTGCCAGCAGTTTAGAGCACCGGAATGAAAAACTGTTTTTT. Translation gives CASSLEHRNEKLFF.

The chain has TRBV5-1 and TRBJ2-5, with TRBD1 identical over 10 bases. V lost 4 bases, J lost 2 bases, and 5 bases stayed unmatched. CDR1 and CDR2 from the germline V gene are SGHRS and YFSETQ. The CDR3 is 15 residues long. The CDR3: CASSPGTGVQETQYF. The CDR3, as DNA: TGCGCCAGCAGCCCCGGGACAGGGGTTCAAGAGACCCAGTACTTC.

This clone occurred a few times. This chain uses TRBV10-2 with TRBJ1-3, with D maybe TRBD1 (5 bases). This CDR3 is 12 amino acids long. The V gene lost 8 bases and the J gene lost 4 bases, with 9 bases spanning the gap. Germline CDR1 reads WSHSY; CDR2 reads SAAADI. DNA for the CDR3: TGCGCCAGCGGGGCAGTCGGAAACACCATATATTTT. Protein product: CASGAVGNTIYF.

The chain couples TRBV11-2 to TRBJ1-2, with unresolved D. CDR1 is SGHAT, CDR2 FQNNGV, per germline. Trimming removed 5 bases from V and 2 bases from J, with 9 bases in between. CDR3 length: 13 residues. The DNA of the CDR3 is TGTGCCAGCAGCCCTAGTAACAACTATGGCTACACCTTC. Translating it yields CASSPSNNYGYTF. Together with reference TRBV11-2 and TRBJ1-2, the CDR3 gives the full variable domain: EAGVAQSPRYKIIEKRQSVAFWCNPISGHATLYWYQQILGQGPKLLIQFQNNGVVDDSQLPKDRFSAERLKGVDSTLKIQPAKLEDSAVYLCASSPSNNYGYTFGSGTRLTVV.

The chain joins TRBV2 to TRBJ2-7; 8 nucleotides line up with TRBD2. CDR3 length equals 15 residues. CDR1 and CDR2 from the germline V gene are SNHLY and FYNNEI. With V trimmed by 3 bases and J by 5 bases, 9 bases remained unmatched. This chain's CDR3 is CASSDRAAGANEQYF. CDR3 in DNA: TGTGCCAGCAGTGATAGGGCAGCGGGGGCAAACGAGCAGTACTTC.

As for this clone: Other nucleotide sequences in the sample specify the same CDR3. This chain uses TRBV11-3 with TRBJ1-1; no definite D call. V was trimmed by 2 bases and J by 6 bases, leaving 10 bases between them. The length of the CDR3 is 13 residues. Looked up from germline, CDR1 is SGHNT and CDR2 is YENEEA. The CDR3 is CASSLTGSAEAFF. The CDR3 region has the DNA TGTGCCAGCAGCTTAACGGGGAGCGCTGAAGCTTTCTTT.

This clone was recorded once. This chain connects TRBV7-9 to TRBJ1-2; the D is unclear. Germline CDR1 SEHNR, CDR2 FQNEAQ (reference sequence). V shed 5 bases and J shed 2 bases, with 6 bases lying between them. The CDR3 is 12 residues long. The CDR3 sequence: CASSAINYGYTF. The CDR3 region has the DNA TGTGCCAGCAGCGCTATAAACTATGGCTACACCTTC.

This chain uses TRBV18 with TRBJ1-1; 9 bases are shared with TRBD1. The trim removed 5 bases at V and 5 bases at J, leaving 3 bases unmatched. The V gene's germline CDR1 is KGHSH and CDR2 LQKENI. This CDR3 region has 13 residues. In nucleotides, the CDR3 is TGTGCCAGCTCAGGGGACAGGGAAACTGAAGCTTTCTTT. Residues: CASSGDRETEAFF.

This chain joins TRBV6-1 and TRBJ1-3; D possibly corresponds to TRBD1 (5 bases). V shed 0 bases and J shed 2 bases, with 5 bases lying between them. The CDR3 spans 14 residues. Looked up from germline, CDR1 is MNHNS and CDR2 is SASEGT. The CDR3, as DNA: TGTGCCAGCAGTGAAGCCAGGGCTGGAAACACCATATATTTT. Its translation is CASSEARAGNTIYF.

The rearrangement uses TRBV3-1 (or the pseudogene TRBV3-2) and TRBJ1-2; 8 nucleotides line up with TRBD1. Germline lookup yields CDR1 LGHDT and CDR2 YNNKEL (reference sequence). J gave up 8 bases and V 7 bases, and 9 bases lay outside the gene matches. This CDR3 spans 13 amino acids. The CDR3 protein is CASNGQGSVGYTF. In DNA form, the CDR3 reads TGTGCCAGCAACGGACAGGGTAGTGTCGGCTACACCTTC.

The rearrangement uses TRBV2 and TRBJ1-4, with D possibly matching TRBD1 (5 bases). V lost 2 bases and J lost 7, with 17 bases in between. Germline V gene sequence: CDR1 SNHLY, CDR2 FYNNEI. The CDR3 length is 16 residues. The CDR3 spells CASSENGAGWGEKLFF. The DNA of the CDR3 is TGTGCCAGCAGTGAAAATGGGGCAGGGTGGGGTGAAAAACTGTTTTTT.

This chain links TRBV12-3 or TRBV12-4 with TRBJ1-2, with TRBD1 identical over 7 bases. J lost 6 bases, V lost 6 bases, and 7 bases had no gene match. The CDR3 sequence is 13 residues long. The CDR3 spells CASRPGQANGYTF. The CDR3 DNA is TGTGCCAGCAGACCAGGACAGGCCAATGGCTACACCTTC.